A single T cell receptor beta chain is shown here with its context. Its matching antigen is unknown. Other DNA sequences from this sample encode an identical CDR3 as well. The data originate from a study of shared clonotypes between healthy human individuals. Replicate PCRs from sorted subsets contained about 0.2 ug DNA, which is roughly 30,000 T cell genomes. Clones were sequenced by immunoSEQ multiplex PCR, and TCRdb holds only the in-frame ones, with some missing. This sample has millions of clones, with about 95% found just once. Regarding the study as a whole: The sharing of about 5% of naive CD4 clonotypes was seen across a few donors. Sorted-subset samples were not fully sequenced, rarefaction indicated.

The V and J ends lost 5 bases and 0 bases, in that order; junction bases with no gene match: 4. The V gene's germline CDR1 is SEHNR and CDR2 FQNEAQ (reference sequence). This CDR3 is 14 amino acids long. Naive CD8 cells were CD45RO-negative, positively selected for CCR7, excluding terminally differentiated effector memory CD45RA+ cells. The sequencing input was naive CD8+ T cells sorted from blood. V usage is TRBV7-9 and J usage is TRBJ2-7; 7 nucleotides align to TRBD1. This sequence was found in a man aged 18 to 35 in good health. The CDR3 DNA follows: TGTGCCAGCAGCGAGACAGGGATCTCCTACGAGCAGTACTTC. This codes for CASSETGISYEQYF. The complete variable domain, with remaining parts taken from reference TRBV7-9 and TRBJ2-7, reads DTGVSQNPRHKITKRGQNVTFRCDPISEHNRLYWYRQTLGQGPEFLTYFQNEAQLEKSRLLSDRFSAERPKGSFSTLEIQRTEQGDSAMYLCASSETGISYEQYFGPGTRLTVT.